This TCR beta chain is from a study of technical replicates of blood from several donors. Trimming removed 0 bases at V and 10 bases at J, with 9 bases between. The length of the CDR3 is 12 residues. The germline V gene has CDR1 SNHLY and CDR2 FYNNEI. TCRdb's table, derived via immunoSEQ multiplex PCR, lists solely in-frame clones and lacks some. The sample includes under 95,000 clones, 85% to 95% of them seen just once. The sequenced sample was T cells isolated from PBMCs. The J gene is TRBJ1-1, the V gene TRBV2; D gene uncertain. The receptor's source is a human donor in good health. The CDR3 nucleotides read TGTGCCAGCAGTGAAGCGAGGCAGCGAGCTTTCTTT. The encoded protein is CASSEARQRAFF.